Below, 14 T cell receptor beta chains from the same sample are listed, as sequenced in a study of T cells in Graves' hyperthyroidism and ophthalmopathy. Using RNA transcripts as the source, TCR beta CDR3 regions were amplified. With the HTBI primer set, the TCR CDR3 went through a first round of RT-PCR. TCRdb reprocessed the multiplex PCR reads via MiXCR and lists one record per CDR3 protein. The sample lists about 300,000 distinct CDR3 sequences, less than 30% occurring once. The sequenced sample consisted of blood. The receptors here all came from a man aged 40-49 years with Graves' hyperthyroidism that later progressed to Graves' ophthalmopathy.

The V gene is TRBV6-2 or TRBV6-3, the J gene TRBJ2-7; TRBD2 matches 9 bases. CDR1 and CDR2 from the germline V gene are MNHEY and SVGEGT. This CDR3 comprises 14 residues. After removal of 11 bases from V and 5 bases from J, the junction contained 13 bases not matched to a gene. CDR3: CAAHWAGGDHEQYF. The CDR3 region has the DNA TGTGCCGCCCATTGGGCGGGAGGGGACCACGAGCAGTACTTC.

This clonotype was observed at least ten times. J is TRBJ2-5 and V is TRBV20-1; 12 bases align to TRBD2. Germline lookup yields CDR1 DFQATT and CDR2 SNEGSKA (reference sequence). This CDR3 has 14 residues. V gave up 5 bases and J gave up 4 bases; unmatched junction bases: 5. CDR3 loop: CSAQTSGRTETQYF. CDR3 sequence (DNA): TGCAGTGCTCAGACTAGCGGGAGAACAGAGACCCAGTACTTC.

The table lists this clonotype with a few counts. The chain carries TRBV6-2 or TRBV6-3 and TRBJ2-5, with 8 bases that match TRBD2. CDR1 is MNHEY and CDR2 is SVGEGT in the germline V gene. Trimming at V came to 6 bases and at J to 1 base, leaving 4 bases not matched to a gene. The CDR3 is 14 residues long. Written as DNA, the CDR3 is TGTGCCAGCAGCACACTAGCGGTCCAAGAGACCCAGTACTTC. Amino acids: CASSTLAVQETQYF.

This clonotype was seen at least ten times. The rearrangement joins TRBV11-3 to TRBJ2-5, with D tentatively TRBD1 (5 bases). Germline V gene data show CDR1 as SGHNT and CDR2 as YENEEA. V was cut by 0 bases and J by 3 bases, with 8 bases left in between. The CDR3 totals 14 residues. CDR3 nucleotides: TGTGCCAGCAGCTTAGATGGGGCGGAAGAGACCCAGTACTTC. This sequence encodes CASSLDGAEETQYF.

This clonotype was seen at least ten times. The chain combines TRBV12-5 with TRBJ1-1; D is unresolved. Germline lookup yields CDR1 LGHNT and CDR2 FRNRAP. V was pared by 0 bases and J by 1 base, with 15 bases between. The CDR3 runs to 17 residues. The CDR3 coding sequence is TGTGCTAGTGGTTTGGTAACCTGGGTCGGAGGGAACACTGAAGCTTTCTTT. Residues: CASGLVTWVGGNTEAFF.

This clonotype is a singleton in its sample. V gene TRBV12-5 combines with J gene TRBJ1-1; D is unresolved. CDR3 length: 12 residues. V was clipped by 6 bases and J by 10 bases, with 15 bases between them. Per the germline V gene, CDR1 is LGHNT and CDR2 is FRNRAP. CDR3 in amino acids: CASGASNGVAFF. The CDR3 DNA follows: TGTGCTAGTGGCGCGTCCAACGGGGTAGCTTTCTTT.

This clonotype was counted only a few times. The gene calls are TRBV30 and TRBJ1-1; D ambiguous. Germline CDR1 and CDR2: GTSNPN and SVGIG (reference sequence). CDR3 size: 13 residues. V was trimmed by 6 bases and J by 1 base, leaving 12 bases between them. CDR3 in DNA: TGTGCCTGTGAGTTCCATACGAACACTGAAGCTTTCTTT. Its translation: CACEFHTNTEAFF.

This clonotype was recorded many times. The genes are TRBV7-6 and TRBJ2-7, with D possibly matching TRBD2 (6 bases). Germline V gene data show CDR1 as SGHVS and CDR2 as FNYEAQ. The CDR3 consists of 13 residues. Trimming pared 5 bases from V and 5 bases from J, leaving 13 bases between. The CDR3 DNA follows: TGTGCCAGCAGCCCCGGGCGCGGGAACGAGCAGTACTTC. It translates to CASSPGRGNEQYF.

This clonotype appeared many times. The CDR3 DNA reads as TGTGCCAGCAGAAAGGACAGTAACTATGGCTACACCTTC. Translated, it gives CASRKDSNYGYTF. The chain combines TRBV11-2 with TRBJ1-2; a possible D gene is TRBD1 (6 bases). With 6 bases removed from V and 1 base from J, the gap between germline ends came to 9 bases. Germline-derived CDR1 and CDR2 are SGHAT and FQNNGV. The CDR3 totals 13 residues.

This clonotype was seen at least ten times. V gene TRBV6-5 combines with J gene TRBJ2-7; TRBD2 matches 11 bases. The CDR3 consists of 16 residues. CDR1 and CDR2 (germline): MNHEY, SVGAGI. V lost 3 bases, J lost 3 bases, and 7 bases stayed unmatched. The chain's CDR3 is CASSYRGTSGFYEQYF. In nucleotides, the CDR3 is TGTGCCAGCAGTTATAGAGGGACTAGCGGTTTCTACGAGCAGTACTTC.

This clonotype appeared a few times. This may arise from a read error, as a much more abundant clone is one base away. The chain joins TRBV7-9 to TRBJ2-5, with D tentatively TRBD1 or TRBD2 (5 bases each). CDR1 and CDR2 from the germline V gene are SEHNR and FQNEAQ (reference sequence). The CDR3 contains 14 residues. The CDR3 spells CSSSRSGGTETQYF. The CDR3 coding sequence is TGTTCCAGCAGCCGATCGGGTGGGACAGAGACCCAGTACTTC.

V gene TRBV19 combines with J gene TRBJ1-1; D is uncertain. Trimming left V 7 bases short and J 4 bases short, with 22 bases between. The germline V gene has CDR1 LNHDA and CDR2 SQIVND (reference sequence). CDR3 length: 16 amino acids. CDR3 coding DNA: TGTGCCAGTATCTCACTCCCCCCCCCGATGAGCACTGAAGCTTTCTTT. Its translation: CASISLPPPMSTEAFF.

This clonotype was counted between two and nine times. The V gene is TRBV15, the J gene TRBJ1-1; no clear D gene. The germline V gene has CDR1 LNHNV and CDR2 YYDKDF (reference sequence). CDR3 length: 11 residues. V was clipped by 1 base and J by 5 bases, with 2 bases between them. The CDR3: CATSRVTEAFF. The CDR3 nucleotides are TGTGCCACCAGCAGAGTTACTGAAGCTTTCTTT.

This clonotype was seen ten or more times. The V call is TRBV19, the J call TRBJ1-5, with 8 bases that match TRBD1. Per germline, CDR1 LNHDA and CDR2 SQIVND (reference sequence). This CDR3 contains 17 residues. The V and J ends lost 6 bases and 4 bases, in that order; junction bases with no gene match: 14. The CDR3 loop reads CASRRLAGGELNQPQHF. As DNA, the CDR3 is TGTGCCAGTAGACGTTTGGCAGGGGGCGAATTGAATCAGCCCCAGCATTTT.